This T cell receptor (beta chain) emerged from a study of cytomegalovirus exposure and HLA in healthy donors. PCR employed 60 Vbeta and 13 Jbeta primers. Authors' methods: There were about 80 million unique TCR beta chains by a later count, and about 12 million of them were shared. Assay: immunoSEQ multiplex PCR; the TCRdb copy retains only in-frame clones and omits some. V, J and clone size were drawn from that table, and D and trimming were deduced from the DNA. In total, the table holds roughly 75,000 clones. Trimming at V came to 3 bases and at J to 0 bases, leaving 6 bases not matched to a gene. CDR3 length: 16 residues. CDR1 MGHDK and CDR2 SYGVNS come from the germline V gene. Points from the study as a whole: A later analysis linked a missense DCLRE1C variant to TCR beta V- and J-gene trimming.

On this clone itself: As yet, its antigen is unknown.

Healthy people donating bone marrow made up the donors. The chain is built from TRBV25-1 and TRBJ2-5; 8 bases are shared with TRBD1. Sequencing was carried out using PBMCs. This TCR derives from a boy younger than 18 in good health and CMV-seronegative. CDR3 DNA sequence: TGTGCCAGCAGTGAGCCTTACAGGGGGGACCAAGAGACCCAGTACTTC. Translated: CASSEPYRGDQETQYF.